This T cell receptor beta chain was sequenced in a study of tumor-infiltrating T cells and Merkel cell polyomavirus (dated by TCRdb to about 2017). For the wider study: In Merkel cell carcinoma patients, the study investigated CD8+ T cells specific for the Merkel cell polyomavirus KLL epitope. Patients came in at different disease stages and had a median follow-up of roughly 2.5 years, ranging from roughly 1.1 to 6.0 years. Patient treatments varied, were not standardized, and included chemotherapy, radiation and immunotherapies. TRB sequencing covered KLL-tetramer-sorted cells from blood or tumor-infiltrating lymphocytes in 14 to 15 samples, plus 12 matched whole-tumor samples. The majority of whole-tumor samples consisted of roughly 27-micron curls cut from formalin-fixed, paraffin-embedded tissue blocks. In the whole study, one tumor sample was a frozen nodal tumor digest, and another tumor sample was a flash-frozen core biopsy of a metastasis.

Concerning this clone: What antigen it recognizes has not been identified. Base qualities are not recorded, but no much larger clone differs from it by a single base.

Inclusive of the bounding cysteine and phenylalanine, the CDR3 is 15 residues long. The entry retains the CDR3 DNA only, 45 bases that are in frame from base 1. Via the germline V gene (reference sequence), CDR1 is SGHNT and CDR2 YYREEE. V lost 4 bases and J lost 6 bases, and the count of bases not matched to a germline gene is 5. The library was obtained by the immunoSEQ multiplex PCR assay. Adaptive Biotechnologies (Seattle, WA) carried out genomic DNA extraction, TRB sequencing and normalization. Concerning the study's data processing: Clonality was computed as one minus Shannon entropy of productive TRB sequences normalized by log2 of unique productive sequences. KLL-specific clonotypes in tumors were identified by matching TCRbeta CDR3 amino acid sequences with those from each patient's tetramer-sorted sample. TCRdb obtained this table from immuneACCESS and retained in-frame rearrangements with V and J assigned. These tables miss some clones; where compared with another copy, unresolved V genes account for less than half of the shortfall, and the remainder is unexplained. V, J and clone size are those of that table, while D and trimming were read from the DNA. The sample data list about 25,000 clones, and about 85% of these were observed just once. The top ten clones comprise 2.5% to 3% of the sample.

All patients' tumors stained robustly positive for Merkel cell polyomavirus Large T antigen by immunohistochemistry. The study included fewer than 15 Merkel cell carcinoma patients whose blood and/or cultured TIL contained robust KLL-tetramer+ populations exceeding 0.04% of CD8+ T cells. Every patient was Caucasian, and patient ages had a median of roughly 66 years and ranged from roughly 50 to 85 years. Lymph node tumors were analyzed for patients with unknown primaries who presented with nodal disease, or when insufficient primary tissue was available. The study at large found these results: A significant MCC-specific survival advantage (P = 0.0051) was associated with tumors having more unique KLL-specific clonotypes (roughly 5-108 vs 0-3). The study examined just one viral epitope, so T cells targeting other Merkel cell polyomavirus epitopes were not captured. Significantly improved MCC-specific survival was associated with a higher intratumoral fraction of KLL-specific T cells (about 1.7-18% versus about 0-0.15%). The small sample size of the study (n of about 13 patients) is recognized as a limitation. KLL-specific TRB repertoires were diverse and mostly private, with just one public clonotype, shared by two patients, among 400 or so unique sequences.

This chain is built from TRBV5-4 and TRBJ2-3, with 13 junctional bases fitting TRBD2. This TCR was sampled from a man in his fifties or sixties with Merkel cell carcinoma. The sample taken for sequencing was lymph node tissue. In nucleotide form, the sequence is TGTGCCAGCAGCCCCGGACTAGCGGGAGAGGATACGCAGTATTTT. This codes for CASSPGLAGEDTQYF.